Following are 26 T cell receptor beta chains from one sample sequenced in a study of T cell repertoires in cytomegalovirus infection. These receptors' antigens are unknown. TCRdb independently ran MiXCR on the reads; one entry per CDR3 protein. The profile covers around 800,000 distinct CDR3 sequences, with about 31% appearing a single time and approximately 13% taken by the ten largest. The specimen comprised cultured CD8+ T cells from PBMCs, sampled from culture after CMV antigen stimulation. The receptors originated from a human donor in good health (CMV status not recorded). Some clones in this sample may be carry-over from other donors' samples.

V and J are TRBV12-3 or TRBV12-4 and TRBJ2-2; TRBD1 agrees at 8 bases. The ends lost 1 base at V and 4 bases at J; junction bases unmatched: 5. This CDR3 region has 16 residues. Written as DNA, the CDR3 is TGTGCCAGCAGTTTAGAAGCGACAGGGGTCACCGGGGAGCTGTTTTTT. It is translated as CASSLEATGVTGELFF.

In its sample, this clonotype was seen a few times. The V call is TRBV19, the J call TRBJ1-4; D ambiguous. Trimming pared 6 bases from V and 8 bases from J, leaving 10 bases between. Germline loops: CDR1 LNHDA, CDR2 SQIVND (reference sequence). The CDR3 totals 12 residues. The CDR3, as DNA: TGTGCCAGTAGGTTTGGAGAGGAAAAACTGTTTTTT. Its protein is CASRFGEEKLFF.

This clonotype was picked up many times. The chain joins TRBV7-6 to TRBJ2-7; D ambiguous. The germline CDR1 and CDR2 sequences are SGHVS and FNYEAQ. V was cut by 0 bases and J by 0 bases, with 6 bases left in between. The CDR3 has 14 residues. CDR3: CASSLADGSYEQYF. The DNA of the CDR3 is TGTGCCAGCAGCTTAGCGGACGGCTCCTACGAGCAGTACTTC.

The chain carries TRBV12-3 or TRBV12-4 and TRBJ1-5; D is ambiguous. Trimming shortened V by 3 bases and J by 0 bases, and 9 bases separated the two germline ends. CDR3 size: 15 residues. CDR3: CASSFVEYSNQPQHF. The CDR3 nucleotides read TGTGCCAGCAGTTTCGTGGAATATAGCAATCAGCCCCAGCATTTT.

The gene calls are TRBV12-3 or TRBV12-4 and TRBJ2-3; tentatively, D is TRBD1 or TRBD2 (5 bases each). Trimming shortened V by 6 bases and J by 4 bases, and 8 bases separated the two germline ends. The CDR3 loop spans 12 amino acids. The CDR3 DNA follows: TGTGCCAGCAGCAGGGACCCAGATACGCAGTATTTT. This translates into CASSRDPDTQYF.

This clonotype was picked up one time. The chain recombines TRBV7-3 with TRBJ2-1; D assignment may be TRBD1 or TRBD2 (5 bases each). V lost 5 bases and J 10 bases, leaving 15 bases between the germline ends. This CDR3 has 13 amino acids. The germline V gene has CDR1 SGHTA and CDR2 FQGTGA. This chain's CDR3 is CASSPWDDQEQFF. Here the CDR3 DNA reads TGTGCCAGCAGCCCATGGGACGACCAGGAGCAGTTCTTC.

This clonotype came up a few times. The V and J genes are TRBV12-5 and TRBJ1-2, with 8 bases aligning to TRBD1. The CDR3 consists of 15 residues. Germline values: CDR1 LGHNT, CDR2 FRNRAP. The V and J ends lost 6 bases and 4 bases, in that order; junction bases with no gene match: 10. The CDR3 nucleotides are TGTGCTAGTGGCCTCGACAGGGGAAACCCCTATGGCTACACCTTC. Residues: CASGLDRGNPYGYTF.

The chain recombines TRBV12-3 or TRBV12-4 with TRBJ2-3; 12 bases line up with TRBD2. J gave up 5 bases and V 6 bases, and 9 bases lay outside the gene matches. The length of the CDR3 is 16 residues. DNA of the CDR3: TGTGCCAGCAGAGCGCCTAGCGGGGGGGCCATAGATACGCAGTATTTT. Its translation: CASRAPSGGAIDTQYF.

The gene calls are TRBV6-5 and TRBJ1-6, with 9 bases matching TRBD1. Germline V gene lookup returns CDR1 MNHEY and CDR2 SVGAGI. The CDR3 is 16 amino acids. V dropped 4 bases and J dropped 2; count of bases not matched to a gene: 3. CDR3 residues: CASSLTGGPYNSPLHF. The CDR3 DNA follows: TGTGCCAGCAGTTTGACAGGGGGTCCCTATAATTCACCCCTCCACTTT.

The table lists this clonotype with a few counts. The rearrangement joins TRBV12-3 or TRBV12-4 to TRBJ2-1, with D tentatively TRBD1 (6 bases). The CDR3 extends over 14 amino acids. Trimming took off 6 bases at V and 8 bases at J, with 17 bases between the two ends. Here the CDR3 DNA reads TGTGCCAGCAGGCCGGGACACCCGAGGGATGAGCAGTTCTTC. Protein product: CASRPGHPRDEQFF.

V gene TRBV29-1 combines with J gene TRBJ2-3, with 7 positions matching TRBD1. The CDR3 extends over 14 amino acids. Losses at the gene ends were 6 bases for V and 1 base for J; bases not matched to a gene: 7. Germline V lookup: CDR1 SQVTM, CDR2 ANQGSEA. The CDR3 DNA sequence: TGCAGCGTCCGACAGGGTTATGGCACAGATACGCAGTATTTT. It is translated as CSVRQGYGTDTQYF.

This clonotype was observed once. The chain recombines TRBV10-3 with TRBJ2-3, with 8 bases that match TRBD1. Germline loops: CDR1 ENHRY, CDR2 SYGVKD. With 3 bases clipped from V and 2 bases from J, the junction kept 7 bases outside the gene matches. The CDR3 is 16 residues long. The CDR3 spells CAISDLQGATTDTQYF. The CDR3 nucleotides read TGTGCCATCAGTGACCTCCAGGGGGCGACCACAGATACGCAGTATTTT.

The V and J genes are TRBV27 and TRBJ2-1; no clear D. Germline CDR1 is MNHEY and CDR2 is SMNVEV (reference sequence). V was cut by 0 bases and J by 6 bases, with 9 bases left in between. CDR3 size: 14 residues. CDR3 sequence reads: CASSLSAGVNEQFF. The CDR3 DNA reads as TGTGCCAGCAGTTTATCGGCAGGAGTCAATGAGCAGTTCTTC.

This clonotype was detected many times. DNA for the CDR3: TGTGCCAGCAGCCCCTCAGGGCGGTTTAACTATGGCTACACCTTC. It specifies CASSPSGRFNYGYTF. This chain joins TRBV7-8 and TRBJ1-2, with D tentatively TRBD1 (5 bases). V lost 5 bases, J lost 1 base, and 14 bases lay in between. Germline assignment: CDR1 SGHVS and CDR2 FQNEAQ. There are 15 residues in the CDR3.

V gene TRBV9 combines with J gene TRBJ1-3; a weak D match, TRBD1 (5 bases). CDR1 is SGDLS, CDR2 YYNGEE, per germline. The length of the CDR3 is 14 residues. V lost 2 bases to trimming and J lost 3 bases, with 9 bases between them. DNA for the CDR3: TGTGCCAGCAGCGTTGGGGGAGGTGGAAACACCATATATTTT. As protein: CASSVGGGGNTIYF. The entire variable domain, with the rest obtained from reference TRBV9 and TRBJ1-3, is as follows: DSGVTQTPKHLITATGQRVTLRCSPRSGDLSVYWYQQSLDQGLQFLIQYYNGEERAKGNILERFSAQQFPDLHSELNLSSLELGDSALYFCASSVGGGGNTIYFGEGSWLTVV.

This chain connects TRBV14 to TRBJ1-2, with D hard to call. Trimming removed 0 bases at V and 5 bases at J, with 16 bases between. From germline, CDR1 is SGHDN and CDR2 FVKESK. CDR3 size: 16 residues. The DNA for the CDR3 is TGTGCCAGCAGCCAAGAAGGACGGAGCCAAAGATATGGCTACACCTTC. Translating gives CASSQEGRSQRYGYTF. Variable domain in full (rest from reference TRBV14 and TRBJ1-2): EAGVTQFPSHSVIEKGQTVTLRCDPISGHDNLYWYRRVMGKEIKFLLHFVKESKQDESGMPNNRFLAERTGGTYSTLKVQPAELEDSGVYFCASSQEGRSQRYGYTFGSGTRLTVV.

This chain uses TRBV25-1 with TRBJ1-2, with unresolved D. The CDR3 is 11 amino acids. Trimming pared 4 bases from V and 2 bases from J, leaving 2 bases between. Germline CDR1 and CDR2: MGHDK and SYGVNS. The CDR3 DNA reads as TGTGCCAGCAGTGTCAACTATGGCTACACCTTC. Encoded protein: CASSVNYGYTF.

This sequence joins TRBV27 and TRBJ1-1; D uncertain. The V end lost 1 base, the J end lost 0 bases, and 9 bases lay between the germline ends. CDR1 is MNHEY and CDR2 is SMNVEV in the germline V gene (reference sequence). This CDR3 has 15 residues. CDR3 bases: TGTGCCAGCAGTTTATTGGCCAGCATGAACACTGAAGCTTTCTTT. Translation gives CASSLLASMNTEAFF.

The genes are TRBV7-9 and TRBJ2-2; a weak D match, TRBD2 (6 bases). From germline, CDR1 is SEHNR and CDR2 FQNEAQ (reference sequence). Trimming shortened V by 2 bases and J by 4 bases, and 14 bases separated the two germline ends. This CDR3 spans 16 amino acids. The CDR3 here is CASSLSPGVTTGELFF. The CDR3 DNA reads as TGTGCCAGCAGCTTAAGCCCGGGGGTGACCACCGGGGAGCTGTTTTTT.

This rearrangement joins TRBV14 to TRBJ2-5, with a tentative D call TRBD2 (5 bases). This CDR3 has 17 amino acids. From germline, CDR1 is SGHDN and CDR2 FVKESK. The V end was cut by 0 bases, the J end by 2 bases, with 16 bases between. The CDR3 DNA sequence: TGTGCCAGCAGCCAAGAGGGCAGTCTTGAGGGACAAGAGACCCAGTACTTC. This sequence encodes CASSQEGSLEGQETQYF.

The J gene is TRBJ1-6, the V gene TRBV27; 8 nucleotides match TRBD1. Germline V gene data show CDR1 as MNHEY and CDR2 as SMNVEV (reference sequence). This CDR3 is 18 amino acids long. The V and J ends lost 4 bases and 9 bases, in that order; junction bases with no gene match: 17. The CDR3 sequence: CASSSFTLDRALGSPLHF. Written as DNA, the CDR3 is TGTGCCAGCAGTTCCTTCACCCTGGACAGGGCTTTGGGTTCACCCCTCCACTTT.

Many counts were recorded for this clonotype. CDR3 DNA sequence: TGCAGTGCTGGGGCCCGGAGGTTCAAGAATGAAAAACTGTTTTTT. The encoded protein is CSAGARRFKNEKLFF. V and J are TRBV20-1 and TRBJ1-4; perhaps TRBD1 as D (5 bases). The length of the CDR3 is 15 residues. Germline V gene lookup returns CDR1 DFQATT and CDR2 SNEGSKA (reference sequence). The ends were cut back, 5 bases at V and 5 bases at J, with 18 bases in the middle.

The chain uses TRBV6-8 and TRBJ2-7, with D possibly matching TRBD1 (5 bases). Trimming stripped 9 bases from V and 3 bases from J, with 15 bases between. This CDR3 contains 13 residues. Germline V gene data show CDR1 as MNHGY and CDR2 as SAAAGT. The CDR3 loop is CARALAGYYEQYF. DNA for the CDR3: TGTGCCAGAGCCCTGGCAGGGTACTACGAGCAGTACTTC.

As regards this clonotype: The junction and the germline gene differ at one end; a read error may be behind it. The gene calls are TRBV4-1 and TRBJ1-5; no clear D. The CDR3 has 15 residues. CDR1 and CDR2 (germline): MGHRA, YSYEKL. CDR3 bases: TGTGCCAGCAGCCAAGATGTACGTCGCAATCAGCCCCAGCATTTT. This sequence encodes CASSQDVRRNQPQHF.

The rearrangement uses TRBV6-2 or TRBV6-3 and TRBJ2-7; TRBD1 matches 8 bases. Germline trimming cut 5 bases from V and 0 bases from J; bases unmatched to any gene: 6. Germline lookup yields CDR1 MNHEY and CDR2 SVGEGT. The CDR3 is 15 residues long. CDR3 bases: TGTGCCAGCAGTAGACAGGGGAAGAGCTCCTACGAGCAGTACGTC. Its protein is CASSRQGKSSYEQYV.

This clonotype was picked up many times. The V gene is TRBV4-1, the J gene TRBJ2-7; the match to TRBD1 covers 7 bases. In germline, CDR1 is MGHRA, CDR2 YSYEKL. V was pared by 4 bases and J by 4 bases, with 22 bases of the junction left unmatched. The CDR3 loop spans 19 amino acids. The chain's CDR3 is CASSRRTGHKGTVPYEQYF. Written as DNA, the CDR3 is TGCGCCAGCAGCCGGCGGACAGGTCACAAAGGAACAGTTCCTTACGAGCAGTACTTC.